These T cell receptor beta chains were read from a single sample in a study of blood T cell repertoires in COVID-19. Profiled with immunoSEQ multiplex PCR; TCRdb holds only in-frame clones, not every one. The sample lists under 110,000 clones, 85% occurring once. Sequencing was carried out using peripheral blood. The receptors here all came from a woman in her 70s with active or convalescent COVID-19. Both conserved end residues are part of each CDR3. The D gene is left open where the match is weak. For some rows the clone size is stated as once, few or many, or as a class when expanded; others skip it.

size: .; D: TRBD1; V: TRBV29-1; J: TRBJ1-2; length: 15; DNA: TGCAGCGTTGGGTTCTCGGGACAGGGAGACTATGGCTACACCTTC; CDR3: CSVGFSGQGDYGYTF
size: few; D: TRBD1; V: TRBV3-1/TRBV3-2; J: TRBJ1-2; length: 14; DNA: TGTGCCAGCAGCCCATCTGGACAGGGAAGAGGCTACACCTTC; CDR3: CASSPSGQGRGYTF
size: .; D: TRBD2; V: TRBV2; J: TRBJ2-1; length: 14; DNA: TGTGCCAGCAGCGATAGAACTAGCGTCAATGAGCAGTTCTTC; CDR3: CASSDRTSVNEQFF
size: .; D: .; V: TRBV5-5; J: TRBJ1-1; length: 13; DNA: TGTGCCAGCAGCACCACAGGGTATAGTGAAGCTTTCTTT; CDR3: CASSTTGYSEAFF
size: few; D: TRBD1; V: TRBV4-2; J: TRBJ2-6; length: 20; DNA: TGTGCCAGCAGCCAAGTCCCAGAACAGGGGGTCAGCTCTGGGGCCAACGTCCTGACTTTC; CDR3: CASSQVPEQGVSSGANVLTF
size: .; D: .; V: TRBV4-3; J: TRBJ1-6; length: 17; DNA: TGCGCCAGCAGCCAACCACGACAGGCCTTCTATAATTCACCCCTCCACTTT; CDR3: CASSQPRQAFYNSPLHF
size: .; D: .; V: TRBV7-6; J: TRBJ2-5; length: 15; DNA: TGTGCCAGCAGCTTAGCGCGGTCCAGGGAAGCGACCCAGTACTTC; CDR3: CASSLARSREATQYF
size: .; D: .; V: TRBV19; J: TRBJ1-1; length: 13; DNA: TGTGCCAGTAGTATTTCCAGGAACACTGAAGCTTTCTTT; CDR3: CASSISRNTEAFF
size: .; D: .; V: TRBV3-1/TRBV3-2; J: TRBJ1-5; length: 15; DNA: TGTGCCAGCAGCCAAGATTCAGGGAGCAATCAGCCCCAGCATTTT; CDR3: CASSQDSGSNQPQHF
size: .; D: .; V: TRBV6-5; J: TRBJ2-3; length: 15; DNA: TGTGCCACCCTGACAGGAACTAGAAGCACAGATACGCAGTATTTT; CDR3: CATLTGTRSTDTQYF
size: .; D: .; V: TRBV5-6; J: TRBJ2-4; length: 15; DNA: TGTGCCAGCAGCTCGGCACAGGGAGCCAAAAACATTCAGTACTTC; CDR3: CASSSAQGAKNIQYF
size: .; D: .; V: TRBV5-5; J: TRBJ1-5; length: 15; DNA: TGTGCCAGCAGCTCGGAGGTGAATAGCAATCAGCCCCAGCATTTT; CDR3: CASSSEVNSNQPQHF
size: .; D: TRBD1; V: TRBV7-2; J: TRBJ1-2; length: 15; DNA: TGTGCCAGCAGCTTAAGTCGGCCAGGGGGCTATGGCTACACCTTC; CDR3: CASSLSRPGGYGYTF
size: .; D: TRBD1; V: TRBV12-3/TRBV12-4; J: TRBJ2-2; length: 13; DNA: TGTGCCAGCAGAGGGACAGGGGACGGGGAGCTGTTTTTT; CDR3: CASRGTGDGELFF
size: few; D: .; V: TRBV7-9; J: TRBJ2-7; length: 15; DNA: TGTGCCAGCAGCTCCCCAGCGGCGGCTCCCTACGAGCAGTACTTC; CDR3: CASSSPAAAPYEQYF
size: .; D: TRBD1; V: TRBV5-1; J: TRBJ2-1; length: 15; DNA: TGCGCCAGCAGCGGACAGGGCGGGTCCTACAATGAGCAGTTCTTC; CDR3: CASSGQGGSYNEQFF
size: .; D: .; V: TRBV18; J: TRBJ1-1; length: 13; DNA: TGTGCCAGCTCTGCGGTCGAGGGTACTGAAGCTTTCTTT; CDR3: CASSAVEGTEAFF
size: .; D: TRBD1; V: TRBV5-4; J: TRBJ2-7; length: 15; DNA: TGTGCCAGCAGTTCGGGACAGACCACCCCCTACGAGCAGTACTTC; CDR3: CASSSGQTTPYEQYF
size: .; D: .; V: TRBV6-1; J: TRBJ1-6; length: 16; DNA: TGTGCCAGCAGTGGGTGGGAGGCAGCTTATAATTCACCCCTCCACTTT; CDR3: CASSGWEAAYNSPLHF
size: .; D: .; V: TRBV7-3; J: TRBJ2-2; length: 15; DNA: TGTGCCAGCAGCGAGGGGACTTTTAACACCGGGGAGCTGTTTTTT; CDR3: CASSEGTFNTGELFF
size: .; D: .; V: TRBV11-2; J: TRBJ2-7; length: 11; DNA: TGTGCCAGCAGCTTAAATGAGGTCACGTACTTC; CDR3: CASSLNEVTYF
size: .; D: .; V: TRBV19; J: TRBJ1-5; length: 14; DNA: TGTGCCAGTAGTATTCTAGACAGCAATCAGCCCCAGCATTTT; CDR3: CASSILDSNQPQHF
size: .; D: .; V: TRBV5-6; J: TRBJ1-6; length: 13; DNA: TGTGCCACCGAAATTCAGGGAGGATCACCCCTCCACTTT; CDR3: CATEIQGGSPLHF
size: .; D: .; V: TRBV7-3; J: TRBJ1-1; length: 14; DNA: TGTGCCAGCAGCCCCTCCGGGGTAGGCACTGAAGCTTTCTTT; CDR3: CASSPSGVGTEAFF
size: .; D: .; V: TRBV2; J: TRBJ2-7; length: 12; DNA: TGTGCCAGCAGGGACTTACTCTACGAGCAGTACTTC; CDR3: CASRDLLYEQYF
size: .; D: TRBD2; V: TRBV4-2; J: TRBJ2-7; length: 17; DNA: TGTGCCAGCAGCCAAGGGGTGGGACTAGCGGGGCCTAAAGGAAAGTACTTC; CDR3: CASSQGVGLAGPKGKYF
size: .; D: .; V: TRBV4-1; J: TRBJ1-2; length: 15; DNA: TGCGCCAGCAGCCTTTATTTCGCCGGGGAAAGAGGCTACACCTTC; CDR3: CASSLYFAGERGYTF
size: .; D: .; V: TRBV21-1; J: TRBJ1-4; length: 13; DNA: TGTGCCAGCAGCACGTACAAAAATGAAAAACTGTTTTTT; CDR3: CASSTYKNEKLFF
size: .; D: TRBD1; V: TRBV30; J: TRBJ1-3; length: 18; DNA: TGTGCCTGGAGGGGGCCGGGACAGGGAATTTTATACGAAAACACCATATATTTT; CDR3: CAWRGPGQGILYENTIYF
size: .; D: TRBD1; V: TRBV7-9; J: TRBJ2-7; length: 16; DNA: TGTGCCAGCAGCCCCGCCGGGACAGGAGTCCTCTACGAGCAGTACTTC; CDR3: CASSPAGTGVLYEQYF
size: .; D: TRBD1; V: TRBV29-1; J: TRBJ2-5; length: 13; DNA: TGCAGCGTCAACAGGGGTGGACAAGAGACCCAGTACTTC; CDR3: CSVNRGGQETQYF
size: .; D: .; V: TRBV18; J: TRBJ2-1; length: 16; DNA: TGTGCCAGCTCAGACTTCGGACAGTCCACCTACAATGAGCAGTTCTTC; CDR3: CASSDFGQSTYNEQFF
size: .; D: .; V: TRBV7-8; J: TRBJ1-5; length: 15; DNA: TGTGCCAGCAGCTTCGGGACAACTAGCAATCAGCCCCAGCATTTT; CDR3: CASSFGTTSNQPQHF
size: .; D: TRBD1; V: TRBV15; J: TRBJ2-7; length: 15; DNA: TGTGCCACCAGCACATTTACAGGGGTCTCGTACGAGCAGTACTTC; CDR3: CATSTFTGVSYEQYF
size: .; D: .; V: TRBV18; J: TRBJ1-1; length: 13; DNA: TGTGCCAGCTCACCACCAGCGGTCACTGAAGCTTTCTTT; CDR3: CASSPPAVTEAFF